The clone carrying this T cell receptor beta chain was counted at least ten times. Healthy Caucasian individuals from Russia aged about 6 to 100 were enrolled as donors. Isolating PBMCs gave at least 6 million of these cells per sample. Total RNA was extracted at no less than 6 micrograms per sample. The source of the sample is a study of blood T cells in healthy people across ages. Alongside a J-beta primer mix, a sample-barcoded 5' primer served in a second PCR lasting roughly 6 to 11 cycles. Template switching added a 12-random-nucleotide identifier to every cDNA molecule. TCRdb re-derived calls from the 5' RACE reads in MiXCR, one entry per CDR3 protein. The profile shows hundreds of thousands of distinct CDR3 sequences, about a third of them singletons. This CDR3 region has 15 residues. V was cut by 0 bases and J by 6 bases, with 15 bases left in between. Germline V lookup: CDR1 MNHEY, CDR2 SVGAGI.

The V gene is TRBV6-5, the J gene TRBJ2-7; D is perhaps TRBD1 (6 bases). The clonotype originates from a woman over 75 in good health. The sample was blood. The CDR3 nucleotides read TGTGCCAGCAGTTACTCGGCAGGGGAAGGACTCGAGCAGTACTTC. It translates to CASSYSAGEGLEQYF.